This paragraph covers one T cell receptor (beta chain) sequence. Its target antigen remains unknown. No much larger clone exists at a distance of one base, and base qualities are not known. Reading the label with the study, this specimen's treatment or condition is: oral pan-JAK inhibitor, 5-10 mg twice daily. Peripheral blood and lesional scalp punch biopsies were obtained from patients with alopecia areata. PBMCs were isolated by density centrifugation and stained for CD3, CD4 and CD8, after which CD4+ and CD8+ T cells were sorted on a FACSAria. This sample was included in a study of CD8+ T cells in alopecia areata (dated by TCRdb to the late 2010s). Looking at the study overall: The treated patients, all with moderate-to-severe alopecia areata, were enrolled in an open-label pilot trial of oral tofacitinib given at 5 to 10 mg twice daily. Tofacitinib was given for 6 to 18 months, followed by 6 months of follow-up off drug to assess delayed response and recurrence. In treated patients, disease severity was measured using the SALT score, which gives the percentage of scalp surface area affected. High-throughput TCRbeta sequencing was used to examine T cell clonal expansion in alopecia areata in both the C3H/HeJ mouse model and human patients. Human TCRbeta sequencing covered scalp tissue and sorted CD4+ and CD8+ peripheral blood T cells from patchy and totalis/universalis alopecia areata patients and healthy controls. Biopsies were taken from tofacitinib-treated patients at baseline and at 4 and 24 weeks of treatment, and a later scalp biopsy was taken in several of the tofacitinib-treated patients. Clonality in the scalp was compared among normal scalp (n=4), patchy alopecia areata scalp (n=8), and alopecia totalis/universalis scalp (n=8). RNA was obtained with the PAXgene miRNA kit for fixed scalp, the miRNeasy kit for PBMCs, and the RNeasy kit for mouse skin. Amplification of TCRbeta CDR3 regions was done by immunoSEQ multiplex PCR using 35 Vbeta forward primers and 13 Jbeta reverse primers.

Study-wide findings and limitations: Lesional scalp, especially in alopecia totalis/universalis, showed higher clonality and more expanded CD8+ clones than normal scalp, suggesting antigenic drive. During tofacitinib treatment, many expanded lesional clones remained in scalp and blood, and this persistence may partly explain relapse after treatment is stopped. Tofacitinib significantly decreased scalp clonality and the number of expanded CD8+ clones among the top 100 scalp clones. Compared with mice, TCR sequences shared between patients were less clear, possibly partly because of HLA diversity across the patient population. Unlike mouse skin, which is dominated by gammadelta T cells, normal human skin has resident alphabeta T cells that are also sequenced, and this complicates analysis of the scalp TCR repertoire. Because the treated cohort was small and had just a single nonresponder, larger studies are needed to establish links between baseline CD8+ expansion and response.

Receptor amplification or capture employed the immunoSEQ multiplex PCR assay. RNA was extracted from all samples and reverse transcribed into cDNA as template for TCR sequencing. First-strand cDNA was synthesized with SuperScript III using a 2:1 mix of oligo-dT and random hexamers. A synthetic immune receptor repertoire was used to measure amplification bias, and any remaining bias was corrected computationally. On the authors' methods: Raw reads were preprocessed to remove errors, and CDR3 was defined by IMGT conventions from the conserved cysteine to phenylalanine. To get clonality, Shannon entropy was normalized by log2 of the number of productive unique TCRs and the result was subtracted from 1. CD4 or CD8 identity of scalp clones was inferred by cross-referencing scalp TCRbeta sequences with sorted blood CD4 and CD8 repertoires. TCRdb holds this immuneACCESS table with in-frame rearrangements only. Some clones are missing; in checked studies, unresolved V genes explain under half, and the rest has no known cause. Clone size and V and J calls were adopted from that table, with D and trimming inferred from the DNA. This sample gives 150,000 to 200,000 clones in total; around 64% of them show up just once. The ten largest clonotypes hold approximately 1.4% of the sample.

V is shortened by 8 bases, J by 3 bases, and the region joining them spans 16 bases. From a lookup of the germline V gene, CDR1 and CDR2 are SNHLY and FYNNEI. Taken from cysteine to phenylalanine, the CDR3 has 14 residues. Of the read, only the CDR3 DNA is kept; its 42 bases are in frame from base 1. The receptor chain draws on TRBV2 and TRBJ2-5; no D segment can be confidently identified. This receptor was obtained from a human donor with alopecia areata. Source: CD4+ T cells sorted from blood, taken around week 50, from a patient treated with tofacitinib. The CDR3 amino acid sequence is: CASRLKGSEETQYF. The bases are TGTGCCAGCCGACTGAAAGGTTCGGAAGAGACCCAGTACTTC.